A single sample is the source of the 22 T cell receptor beta chains below, sequenced in a study of vaccination and CD4 T cells after COVID-19 (dated by TCRdb to the early 2020s). Antigen specificity for these receptors is unknown. The library was built by means of PCR. The instrument was an Illumina iSeq 100. DNA from cultured CD4+ T cells was subjected to TCR sequencing with the Oncomine TCR Beta short-read assay at the Johns Hopkins FTIC core. Using fastp trimming at Q25 and MiXCR clonotype assembly, TCRdb reanalyzed the public sequencing data and kept in-frame beta chains. Entries that share a CDR3 protein sequence are merged under the most common genes and DNA. For this sample there are around 12,000 distinct CDR3 sequences; approximately 76% appear just once. Jointly, the top ten make up roughly 20% of the sample. Reading the label with the study, this specimen's treatment or condition is: roughly nine-day PBMC culture with coronavirus spike peptide pools or control peptides (ViraFEST assay).

Sequencing input: CD4+ T cells from blood, cultured in vitro. All receptors come from a human donor who had recovered from COVID-19.

This chain connects TRBV15 to TRBJ1-5, with 7 bases identical to TRBD1. There are 16 residues in the CDR3. The ends lost 4 bases at V and 7 bases at J; junction bases unmatched: 13. The germline V gene encodes CDR1 LNHNV and CDR2 YYDKDF (reference sequence). CDR3 sequence: CATSKGVKTTGQPQHF. The CDR3 DNA is TGTGCCACCAGCAAGGGGGTCAAAACGACAGGGCAGCCCCAGCATTTT. Variable domain in full (rest from reference TRBV15 and TRBJ1-5): DAMVIQNPRYQVTQFGKPVTLSCSQTLNHNVMYWYQQKSSQAPKLLFHYYDKDFNNEADTPDNFQSRRPNTSFCFLDIRSPGLGDTAMYLCATSKGVKTTGQPQHFGDGTRLSIL.

The V and J genes are TRBV11-3 and TRBJ2-5, with TRBD1 matching over 9 bases. From germline, CDR1 is SGHNT and CDR2 YENEEA. V was clipped by 3 bases and J by 5 bases; unmatched bases: 4. The CDR3 contains 14 residues. In DNA, the CDR3 is TGTGCCAGCAGCTTGACAGGGGGTGTGGAGACCCAGTACTTC. It specifies CASSLTGGVETQYF. Filled out from reference TRBV11-3 and TRBJ2-5, the complete variable domain reads EAGVVQSPRYKIIEKKQPVAFWCNPISGHNTLYWYLQNLGQGPELLIRYENEEAVDDSQLPKDRFSAERLKGVDSTLKIQPAELGDSAVYLCASSLTGGVETQYFGPGTRLLVL.

This chain uses TRBV6-5 with TRBJ1-1; D gene uncertain. CDR1 and CDR2 from the germline V gene are MNHEY and SVGAGI. Trimming stripped 0 bases from V and 5 bases from J, with 7 bases between. This CDR3 spans 13 amino acids. This chain's CDR3 is CASSYSPGTEAFF. In DNA, the CDR3 is TGTGCCAGCAGTTACTCGCCGGGTACTGAAGCTTTCTTT.

The V call is TRBV6-1, the J call TRBJ2-7; 14 positions agree with TRBD2. The CDR3 has 15 residues. J lost 6 bases, V lost 3 bases, and 4 bases had no gene match. Germline CDR1 MNHNS, CDR2 SASEGT. The CDR3 protein is CASSEGLAGDSEQYF. The CDR3 DNA reads TGTGCCAGCAGTGAGGGACTAGCGGGAGATAGCGAGCAGTACTTC.

This sequence joins TRBV24-1 and TRBJ1-1, with D maybe TRBD1 (5 bases). Trimming stripped 6 bases from V and 1 base from J, with 8 bases between. This CDR3 spans 13 amino acids. CDR1 is KGHDR and CDR2 is SFDVKD in the germline V gene. CDR3 in DNA: TGTGCCACCAGTCCAGGGCGGAACACTGAAGCTTTCTTT. It translates to CATSPGRNTEAFF.

In DNA, the CDR3 is TGTGCCACCAGTGATCAGGGAAAAGGCAACACCGGGGAGCTGTTTTTT. It specifies CATSDQGKGNTGELFF. The rearrangement uses TRBV24-1 and TRBJ2-2; the D gene is possibly TRBD1 (5 bases). Germline V gene sequence: CDR1 KGHDR, CDR2 SFDVKD. The V end lost 3 bases, the J end lost 2 bases, and 12 bases lay between the germline ends. The CDR3 consists of 16 residues.

The chain has TRBV20-1 and TRBJ1-4, with D perhaps matching TRBD1 (6 bases). Germline V CDR1 and CDR2: DFQATT, SNEGSKA (reference sequence). V was clipped by 6 bases and J by 8 bases, with 10 bases between them. This CDR3 has 11 amino acids. The CDR3: CSALRGEKLFF. CDR3 nucleotides: TGCAGTGCGCTAAGGGGGGAAAAACTGTTTTTT.

This clonotype was detected a few times. The chain recombines TRBV7-2 with TRBJ1-2, with a tentative D call TRBD1 (5 bases). V was pared by 5 bases and J by 5 bases, with 18 bases between. The germline V gene has CDR1 SGHTA and CDR2 FQGNSA. This CDR3 comprises 15 residues. CDR3 sequence (DNA): TGTGCCAGCAGCCGCCCTGTTGGGGGGAAGTATGGCTACACCTTC. This codes for CASSRPVGGKYGYTF. The full variable domain, rest sourced from reference TRBV7-2 and TRBJ1-2, is GAGVSQSPSNKVTEKGKDVELRCDPISGHTALYWYRQSLGQGLEFLIYFQGNSAPDKSGLPSDRFSAERTGGSVSTLTIQRTQQEDSAVYLCASSRPVGGKYGYTFGSGTRLTVV.

V is TRBV7-8 and J is TRBJ2-5; D call uncertain. This CDR3 contains 13 residues. Germline CDR1 SGHVS, CDR2 FQNEAQ. Between the trimmed V and J ends, which lost 1 base and 2 bases, there was a span of 5 bases. The CDR3, as DNA: TGTGCCAGCAGCTTAGGCCGGCAAGAGACCCAGTACTTC. Translated: CASSLGRQETQYF.

The table lists this clonotype with a few counts. The chain recombines TRBV7-2 with TRBJ2-5, with D unresolved. The germline V and J ends were trimmed by 0 bases and 5 bases, with 4 bases remaining between them. This CDR3 contains 12 residues. The V gene's germline CDR1 is SGHTA and CDR2 FQGNSA. The CDR3: CASSLAWETQYF. The DNA of the CDR3 is TGTGCCAGCAGCTTAGCGTGGGAGACCCAGTACTTC.

The J gene is TRBJ2-7, the V gene TRBV18; possibly TRBD1 for D (5 bases). Germline values: CDR1 KGHSH, CDR2 LQKENI. The V end lost 3 bases, the J end lost 2 bases, and 8 bases lay between the germline ends. The CDR3 has 13 residues. CDR3 loop: CASSPDSTYEQYF. The CDR3 DNA is TGTGCCAGCTCACCTGACAGTACCTACGAGCAGTACTTC. The complete variable domain, with remaining parts taken from reference TRBV18 and TRBJ2-7, reads NAGVMQNPRHLVRRRGQEARLRCSPMKGHSHVYWYRQLPEEGLKFMVYLQKENIIDESGMPKERFSAEFPKEGPSILRIQQVVRGDSAAYFCASSPDSTYEQYFGPGTRLTVT.

The chain links TRBV12-3 or TRBV12-4 to TRBJ2-3; D perhaps matches TRBD2 (5 bases). V lost 3 bases and J 0 bases, leaving 7 bases between the germline ends. The CDR3 sequence is 14 residues long. CDR3 sequence reads: CASSFLASTDTQYF. CDR3 nucleotides: TGTGCCAGCAGTTTTCTAGCCAGCACAGATACGCAGTATTTT.

The chain has TRBV28 and TRBJ1-5; possibly TRBD1 for D (5 bases). There are 14 residues in the CDR3. The germline V gene encodes CDR1 MDHEN and CDR2 SYDVKM. With 9 bases removed from V and 2 bases from J, the gap between germline ends came to 14 bases. CDR3 bases: TGTGCCAGTTCGGGGCAGTTTGGCAATCAGCCCCAGCATTTT. Its translation is CASSGQFGNQPQHF.

The chain carries TRBV20-1 and TRBJ1-4; 7 nucleotides match TRBD1. V shed 2 bases and J 3 bases; nucleotides not matched to a gene: 0. Germline values: CDR1 DFQATT, CDR2 SNEGSKA (reference sequence). The CDR3 totals 13 residues. CDR3 nucleotide sequence: TGCAGTGCTAGACAGGGGGCTAATGAAAAACTGTTTTTT. This translates into CSARQGANEKLFF.

This clonotype was recorded a few times. V usage is TRBV19 and J usage is TRBJ1-5; maybe TRBD1 (5 bases). This CDR3 is 12 amino acids long. Germline V CDR1 and CDR2: LNHDA, SQIVND (reference sequence). V lost 8 bases and J 2 bases, leaving 7 bases between the germline ends. For the CDR3, the DNA is TGTGCCAGTCGGGACGGCAATCAGCCCCAGCATTTT. Encoded protein: CASRDGNQPQHF.

This clonotype was detected once. V gene TRBV20-1 combines with J gene TRBJ1-2; tentative D call: TRBD1 (5 bases). CDR3 length: 12 residues. Trimming removed 8 bases from V and 1 base from J, with 11 bases in between. Germline-derived CDR1 and CDR2 are DFQATT and SNEGSKA (reference sequence). The CDR3 spells CSLGRVNYGYTF. The CDR3 DNA is TGCAGTCTAGGCAGGGTTAACTATGGCTACACCTTC.

The J gene is TRBJ1-6, the V gene TRBV7-3, with D possibly TRBD1 on 5 matching bases. Trimming took 4 bases from V and 9 from J, leaving 19 bases between them. The CDR3 covers 16 residues. The germline V gene has CDR1 SGHTA and CDR2 FQGTGA. The chain's CDR3 is CASSSGLANRGSPLHF. The CDR3 DNA is TGTGCCAGCAGCTCCGGCCTCGCCAATAGGGGTTCACCCCTCCACTTT.

This chain links TRBV20-1 with TRBJ1-1; 9 bases map to TRBD1. Germline CDR1 is DFQATT and CDR2 is SNEGSKA (reference sequence). This CDR3 has 15 amino acids. V shed 4 bases, J shed 1 base, and the junction held 7 bases outside the gene matches. The CDR3 sequence: CSATGTGRKNTEAFF. The CDR3 DNA follows: TGCAGTGCTACCGGGACAGGGCGGAAGAACACTGAAGCTTTCTTT.

V gene TRBV28 combines with J gene TRBJ1-5; D gene uncertain. The germline V gene encodes CDR1 MDHEN and CDR2 SYDVKM. Trimming cost V 5 bases and J 5 bases, with 13 bases left between them. This CDR3 contains 14 residues. The CDR3 spells CASSNWAVHQPQHF. The CDR3 bases are TGTGCCAGCAGTAACTGGGCAGTACATCAGCCCCAGCATTTT.

V and J are TRBV19 and TRBJ1-2; D not resolved. This CDR3 has 15 amino acids. The ends were cut back, 5 bases at V and 4 bases at J, with 17 bases in the middle. CDR1 LNHDA and CDR2 SQIVND come from the germline V gene (reference sequence). CDR3 residues: CASSATHALSYGYTF. The CDR3 DNA sequence: TGTGCCAGTAGTGCTACCCACGCGTTGAGCTATGGCTACACCTTC.

The chain carries TRBV7-2 and TRBJ1-1, with D perhaps matching TRBD1 (5 bases). The CDR3 length is 13 residues. V dropped 5 bases and J dropped 9 bases, with 16 bases sitting between them. Germline V gene lookup returns CDR1 SGHTA and CDR2 FQGNSA. CDR3 in amino acids: CASSPYQGSKAFF. The CDR3 DNA sequence: TGTGCCAGCAGCCCATACCAGGGCAGCAAAGCTTTCTTT.

V is TRBV6-2 or TRBV6-3 and J is TRBJ2-5; 14 bases match TRBD2. With V trimmed by 4 bases and J by 5 bases, 9 bases remained unmatched. Germline V gene lookup returns CDR1 MNHEY and CDR2 SVGEGT. This CDR3 has 17 amino acids. CDR3 sequence reads: CASSSWMGLAGVETQYF. The CDR3 nucleotides are TGTGCCAGCAGTTCCTGGATGGGACTAGCGGGAGTGGAGACCCAGTACTTC.